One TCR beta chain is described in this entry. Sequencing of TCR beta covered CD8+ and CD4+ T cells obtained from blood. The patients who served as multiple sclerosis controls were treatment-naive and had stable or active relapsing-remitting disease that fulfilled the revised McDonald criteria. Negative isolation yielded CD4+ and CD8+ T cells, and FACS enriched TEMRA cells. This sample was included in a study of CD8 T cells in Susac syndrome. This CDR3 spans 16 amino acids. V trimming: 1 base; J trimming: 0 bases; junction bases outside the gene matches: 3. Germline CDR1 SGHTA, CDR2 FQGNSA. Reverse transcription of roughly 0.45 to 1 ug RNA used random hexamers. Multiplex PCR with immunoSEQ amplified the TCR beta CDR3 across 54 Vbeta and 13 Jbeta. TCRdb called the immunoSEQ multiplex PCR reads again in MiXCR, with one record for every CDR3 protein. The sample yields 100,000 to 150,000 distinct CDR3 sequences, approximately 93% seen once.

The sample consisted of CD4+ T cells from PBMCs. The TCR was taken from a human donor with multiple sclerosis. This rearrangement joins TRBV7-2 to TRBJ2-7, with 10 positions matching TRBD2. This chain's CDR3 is CASSLGAGGYSYEQYF. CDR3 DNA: TGTGCCAGCAGCTTAGGAGCGGGGGGGTACTCCTACGAGCAGTACTTC. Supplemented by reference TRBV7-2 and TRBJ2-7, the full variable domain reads GAGVSQSPSNKVTEKGKDVELRCDPISGHTALYWYRQSLGQGLEFLIYFQGNSAPDKSGLPSDRFSAERTGGSVSTLTIQRTQQEDSAVYLCASSLGAGGYSYEQYFGPGTRLTVT.